Described below is a single T cell receptor (beta chain) sequence and its context. Its antigen is unidentified. The data originate from a study of vaccination and CD4 T cells after COVID-19. Treatment indicated: approximately nine-day PBMC culture with coronavirus spike peptide pools or control peptides (ViraFEST assay). Gathered ahead of the COVID-19 pandemic (2011-2018) were the CD4+ T cells of the unexposed donor. T cells were expanded with peptide pools, and expanded clonotypes were identified by TCR sequencing. Sequenced with the Oncomine TCR Beta short-read assay was DNA taken from cultured CD4+ T cells. It was from cultured CD4+ T cells that genomic DNA was extracted. MiXCR, applied by TCRdb to the PCR reads, yields one record per CDR3 protein. The sample lists 5,500 to 7,500 distinct CDR3 sequences; approximately 52% were seen once. CDR3 length: 14 amino acids. Germline loops: CDR1 KGHDR, CDR2 SFDVKD. Trimming pared 4 bases from V and 1 base from J, leaving 10 bases between.

This clonotype originated in a human donor in good health. The specimen was CD4+ T cells from blood, cultured in vitro. The V gene is TRBV24-1, the J gene TRBJ2-7; D perhaps matches TRBD1 (6 bases). The CDR3 coding sequence is TGTGCCACCAGTGAGACAGGTACTTCCTACGAGCAGTACTTC. Translating gives CATSETGTSYEQYF.